This TCR beta chain is drawn from a study of vaccination and CD4 T cells after COVID-19. Study as a whole: Blood was drawn a median about 75 days post second dose, range 14 to 241. Overlapping peptides of the spike proteins of SARS-CoV-2, HCoV-NL63, HCoV-OC43 and HCoV-229E were used for cell stimulation. Whole-study results and caveats: SARS-CoV-2-reactive clonotype medians increased from around 19 to 38, not significantly.

Trimming shortened V by 4 bases and J by 8 bases, and 23 bases separated the two germline ends. This CDR3 is built from 15 residues. Germline V gene data show CDR1 as GTSNPN and CDR2 as SVGIG (reference sequence). This clonotype was observed a single time. Antigen: not known. Sequencing of cultured CD4+ T cell DNA used the Oncomine TCR Beta short-read assay. MiXCR was run by TCRdb on the PCR reads, yielding one entry per CDR3 protein. Of around 26,000 distinct CDR3 sequences in the sample, over 60% were seen once. The treatment here: approximately nine-day PBMC culture with coronavirus spike peptide pools or control peptides (ViraFEST assay). Both day 3 and day 7 involved replacing half of the medium with fresh IL-2 medium.

The source is a human donor who had recovered from COVID-19. Material: CD4+ T cells from blood, cultured in vitro. The chain links TRBV30 to TRBJ1-2; D call uncertain. CDR3 nucleotides: TGTGCCTGGAAATCCCCATTTAGGCCGGCGGGGGGCTACACCTTC. Translating it yields CAWKSPFRPAGGYTF. Drawing the rest from reference TRBV30 and TRBJ1-2, the complete variable domain is SQTIHQWPATLVQPVGSPLSLECTVEGTSNPNLYWYRQAAGRGLQLLFYSVGIGQISSEVPQNLSASRPQDRQFILSSKKLLLSDSGFYLCAWKSPFRPAGGYTFGSGTRLTVV.